This TCR beta chain is drawn from a study of blood T cells in healthy people across ages. A second about 7 to 11 cycle PCR used barcoded and J-beta primers. Via MiXCR, TCRdb re-called the 5' RACE reads, giving one row per CDR3 protein. The table records 1.5 million to 2 million distinct CDR3 sequences, 28% of them present only once. V was pared by 3 bases and J by 6 bases, with 10 bases between. The germline V gene encodes CDR1 SGHRS and CDR2 YFSETQ. The CDR3 covers 13 residues. The sequenced sample consisted of blood. This TCR derives from a woman between 25 and 40 years old in good health. J is TRBJ1-5 and V is TRBV5-1; no clear D gene. For the CDR3, the DNA is TGCGCCAGCAGCTCCTGGGTGGGTCAGCCCCAGCATTTT. Protein: CASSSWVGQPQHF.